The 15 T cell receptor beta chains below come from one sample, sequenced in a study of post-analysis software for immune sequencing data. General study results and limits: Controls showed lower frequencies than patients for roughly 5 TRBV segments, and TRBV5-6, TRBV5-1 and TRBV20-1 were among these.

Tagging with unique molecular identifiers was a feature of the TCR beta cDNA libraries. TCRdb re-called the PCR reads through MiXCR, storing one row per CDR3 protein. In the table there are 750,000 to 950,000 distinct CDR3 sequences, more than 45% of which are singletons. These receptors have no identified antigens. Sample: blood. These receptors were taken from a girl aged 5-17 years with multiple sclerosis.

The chain is built from TRBV6-2 or TRBV6-3 and TRBJ1-2; perhaps TRBD1 as D (5 bases). This CDR3 has 15 residues. Trimming removed 2 bases from V and 7 bases from J, with 17 bases in between. The germline CDR1 and CDR2 sequences are MNHEY and SVGEGT. DNA for the CDR3: TGTGCCAGCAGTTACCTTCCGGGGCGCCGGCGTGGCTACACCTTC. Its translation is CASSYLPGRRRGYTF.

The chain uses TRBV7-6 and TRBJ2-5, with D unclear. The germline CDR1 and CDR2 sequences are SGHVS and FNYEAQ. This CDR3 has 16 amino acids. V gave up 1 base and J gave up 4 bases, with 16 bases separating them. CDR3 residues: CASSLEVSQKRETQYF. CDR3 in DNA: TGTGCCAGCAGCTTAGAGGTCAGCCAGAAGCGAGAGACCCAGTACTTC.

The chain employs TRBV6-6 and TRBJ1-5, with a tentative D call TRBD1 (6 bases). With 4 bases removed from V and 4 bases from J, the gap between germline ends came to 11 bases. The CDR3 is made up of 14 amino acids. Germline-derived CDR1 and CDR2 are MNHNY and SVGAGI (reference sequence). The CDR3 region has the DNA TGTGCCAGCAGTTCCCACCAGGGGAATCAGCCCCAGCATTTT. It encodes CASSSHQGNQPQHF.

This sequence joins TRBV6-5 and TRBJ1-2; 8 bases agree with TRBD1. The germline CDR1 and CDR2 sequences are MNHEY and SVGAGI. The J segment lost 1 base and the V segment lost 5 bases, leaving 6 bases of the junction unmatched. The CDR3 has 15 amino acids. For the CDR3, the DNA is TGTGCCAGCAGTCAGGGACAGGATCATAACTATGGCTACACCTTC. This codes for CASSQGQDHNYGYTF.

This chain links TRBV12-3 or TRBV12-4 with TRBJ2-1, with D perhaps TRBD2 (6 bases). The CDR3 runs to 14 residues. Trimming left V 7 bases short and J 6 bases short, with 16 bases between. DNA for the CDR3: TGTGCCAGCACGGGACTCCCCGCCCCCAATGAGCAGTTCTTC. Translated: CASTGLPAPNEQFF.

V gene TRBV12-3 or TRBV12-4 combines with J gene TRBJ2-7; tentatively, D is TRBD2 (6 bases). V was shortened by 7 bases and J by 3 bases, with 13 bases between the two germline ends. CDR3 length: 13 amino acids. The CDR3 DNA sequence: TGTGCCAGCAATTACGGGGGAAACTACGAGCAGTACTTC. Amino acid sequence: CASNYGGNYEQYF.

The rearrangement uses TRBV20-1 and TRBJ2-1, with unresolved D. V was shortened by 0 bases and J by 4 bases, with 13 bases between the two germline ends. Germline CDR1 is DFQATT and CDR2 is SNEGSKA (reference sequence). CDR3 length: 15 amino acids. The CDR3 sequence: CSARDFGSNYNEQFF. CDR3 bases: TGCAGTGCTAGAGATTTTGGATCAAATTACAATGAGCAGTTCTTC.

The genes are TRBV20-1 and TRBJ2-3, with D possibly matching TRBD2 (7 bases). There are 22 residues in the CDR3. V shed 5 bases and J shed 2 bases, with 38 bases lying between them. The germline V gene encodes CDR1 DFQATT and CDR2 SNEGSKA (reference sequence). The CDR3 DNA follows: TGCAGTGCTGCCTTGTACAGGGCTAACCCCCTCACTAGCGCCGGTCTCACAGATACGCAGTATTTT. Protein sequence: CSAALYRANPLTSAGLTDTQYF.

Points on this clonotype: This may be a read error: a much more frequent sequence differs by one nucleotide. The chain recombines TRBV6-5 with TRBJ2-1, with D hard to call. The assigned J gene may be wrong: the sequence end matches TRBJ2-7 better. Germline lookup yields CDR1 MNHEY and CDR2 SVGAGI. The CDR3 runs to 12 residues. CDR3 loop: CASSPHPNEQYF. DNA for the CDR3: TGTGCCAGCAGTCCCCACCCCAATGAGCAGTACTTC.

This clonotype was recorded a few times. The genes are TRBV7-6 and TRBJ2-7, with a possible D match to TRBD2 (6 bases). Germline V CDR1 and CDR2: SGHVS, FNYEAQ. The CDR3 is 15 amino acids. Trimming removed 5 bases from V and 2 bases from J, with 16 bases in between. CDR3 amino acids: CASSQRGGKPYEQYF. The CDR3 bases are TGTGCCAGCAGCCAACGGGGCGGGAAGCCCTACGAGCAGTACTTC.

The CDR3 sequence is CASSLGLATGPYNEQFF. The CDR3 DNA sequence: TGTGCCAGCAGTTTGGGACTAGCGACCGGGCCCTACAATGAGCAGTTCTTC. The chain couples TRBV27 to TRBJ2-1; 10 bases line up with TRBD2. The V and J ends lost 3 bases and 2 bases, in that order; junction bases with no gene match: 7. Germline V gives CDR1 MNHEY, CDR2 SMNVEV (reference sequence). CDR3 length: 17 residues.

The CDR3 region has the DNA TGTGCCAGCAGCCCTTCGGCGGGTGGGTCCCTCACAGATACGCAGTATTTT. It is translated as CASSPSAGGSLTDTQYF. The chain uses TRBV12-3 or TRBV12-4 and TRBJ2-3, with D possibly matching TRBD2 (5 bases). This CDR3 has 17 amino acids. V dropped 6 bases and J dropped 2 bases, with 21 bases sitting between them.

The V gene is TRBV6-6, the J gene TRBJ1-2, with D possibly TRBD1 on 6 matching bases. V lost 4 bases and J 6 bases, leaving 12 bases between the germline ends. CDR3 length equals 13 residues. CDR1 MNHNY and CDR2 SVGAGI come from the germline V gene (reference sequence). The CDR3 DNA reads as TGTGCCAGCAGTTCTACAGGGTGGGATGGCTACACCTTC. Its translation is CASSSTGWDGYTF.

This rearrangement joins TRBV7-2 to TRBJ2-1; D is perhaps TRBD2 (5 bases). Trimming took off 8 bases at V and 8 bases at J, with 7 bases between the two ends. CDR3 length equals 10 residues. Looked up from germline, CDR1 is SGHTA and CDR2 is FQGNSA. The CDR3 DNA reads as TGTGCCAGCCCCGGGGATGAGCAGTTCTTC. As protein: CASPGDEQFF.

This clonotype was counted between two and nine times. The gene calls are TRBV27 and TRBJ2-7, with D perhaps TRBD2 (6 bases). V was cut by 5 bases and J by 5 bases, with 13 bases left in between. The CDR3 sequence is 13 residues long. In germline, CDR1 is MNHEY, CDR2 SMNVEV (reference sequence). The CDR3 sequence: CASSLGLPDEQYF. The CDR3 DNA reads TGTGCCAGCAGTCTGGGACTCCCCGACGAGCAGTACTTC.